The 30 T cell receptor beta chains below were found in one sample sequenced in a study of Ad26.COV2.S vaccination and SARS-CoV-2 variants (dated by TCRdb to about 2021). The treatment or condition label, read with the paper, signifies: over 15 received Ad26.COV2.S at low or high dose, single or two shots; roughly five received placebo; per-sample allocation not given. Repertoires of vaccine and placebo recipients were sequenced from samples taken on day 63 after the first injection. The library was produced with the immunoSEQ multiplex PCR assay. What TCRdb holds here is the immuneACCESS table cut down to in-frame rearrangements. Part of the clones is not present; checked against another copy, under half of the missing clones reflect an unresolved V gene, and the others are unexplained. Recorded for this sample are around 250,000 clones; around nine tenths of them occurred a single time. The top ten clonotypes cover 2.5% to 3.5% of the sample.

This sample comprised peripheral blood, obtained in a trial of Ad26.COV2.S vaccine versus placebo. The receptors stem from a person aged 18-60 years who received the Ad26.COV2.S COVID-19 vaccine or a placebo.

The chain links TRBV3-1 (or the pseudogene TRBV3-2) to TRBJ2-1; 13 bases line up with TRBD2. The CDR3 runs to 19 residues. V shed 1 base, J shed 3 bases, and the junction held 9 bases outside the gene matches. Germline CDR1 is LGHDT and CDR2 is YNNKEL (reference sequence). The chain's CDR3 is CASSQGLAGGNHFYNEQFF. CDR3 nucleotides: TGTGCCAGCAGCCAAGGACTAGCGGGGGGAAACCATTTCTACAATGAGCAGTTCTTC.

V is TRBV6-1 and J is TRBJ1-2; 10 positions match TRBD1. Trimming cost V 2 bases and J 5 bases; bases outside gene matches: 8. The germline gives CDR1 MNHNS, CDR2 SASEGT. The CDR3 extends over 16 amino acids. CDR3 in amino acids: CASSEQATGGPYGYTF. For the CDR3, the DNA is TGTGCCAGCAGTGAACAAGCGACAGGGGGCCCATATGGCTACACCTTC.

The chain has TRBV4-1 and TRBJ2-1; TRBD2 agrees at 15 bases. J gave up 1 base and V 2 bases, and 9 bases lay outside the gene matches. The germline V gene has CDR1 MGHRA and CDR2 YSYEKL. The CDR3 has 20 residues. The CDR3 spells CASSQHGRTSGRGSYNEQFF. The CDR3 DNA reads TGCGCCAGCAGCCAACACGGGAGGACTAGCGGGAGGGGGTCCTACAATGAGCAGTTCTTC.

The V and J genes are TRBV5-4 and TRBJ2-2; D remains ambiguous. The germline V gene has CDR1 SGHNT and CDR2 YYREEE (reference sequence). The length of the CDR3 is 13 residues. V lost 0 bases to trimming and J lost 4 bases, with 4 bases between them. CDR3 loop: CASSLAITGELFF. CDR3 in DNA: TGTGCCAGCAGCTTGGCCATCACCGGGGAGCTGTTTTTT.

The rearrangement uses TRBV5-6 and TRBJ1-4, with D possibly matching TRBD1 (6 bases). The CDR3 length is 15 residues. Trimming took 4 bases from V and 1 from J, leaving 11 bases between them. The germline V gene has CDR1 SGHDT and CDR2 YYEEEE. Here the CDR3 DNA reads TGTGCCAGCAGCAAAAGAGGGGGAACTAATGAAAAACTGTTTTTT. It yields the protein CASSKRGGTNEKLFF.

The chain recombines TRBV5-1 with TRBJ1-4; D unclear. CDR1 is SGHRS and CDR2 is YFSETQ in the germline V gene. V was trimmed by 5 bases and J by 0 bases, leaving 11 bases between them. The length of the CDR3 is 15 residues. The CDR3 DNA is TGCGCCAGCAGTTACACAGCCACAACTAATGAAAAACTGTTTTTT. Its protein product is CASSYTATTNEKLFF.

V is TRBV7-2 and J is TRBJ1-6; D remains unclear. The CDR3 has 14 amino acids. From germline, CDR1 is SGHTA and CDR2 FQGNSA. Trimming cost V 2 bases and J 7 bases, with 9 bases left between them. CDR3 bases: TGTGCCAGCAGCTTACAGGCCCTAAATTCACCCCTCCACTTT. Its translation is CASSLQALNSPLHF.

This chain joins TRBV7-9 and TRBJ2-7, with 8 bases matching TRBD1. Germline lookup yields CDR1 SEHNR and CDR2 FQNEAQ (reference sequence). V dropped 5 bases and J dropped 2; count of bases not matched to a gene: 5. The CDR3 has 14 residues. The CDR3 protein is CASSLSDRAYEQYF. CDR3 coding DNA: TGTGCCAGCAGCCTTTCGGACAGGGCCTACGAGCAGTACTTC.

This clone was detected once. CDR3 sequence: CASSLEGSPYEAFF. The DNA for the CDR3 is TGTGCCAGCAGCTTGGAAGGCAGTCCTTATGAAGCTTTCTTT. V is TRBV5-6 and J is TRBJ1-1; no definite D call. V lost 0 bases and J lost 7, with 13 bases in between. Germline V lookup: CDR1 SGHDT, CDR2 YYEEEE. The CDR3 runs 14 residues.

The CDR3 spells CASSLGANSPLHF. The CDR3 nucleotides read TGTGCCAGCAGCTTAGGGGCCAATTCACCCCTCCACTTT. The chain joins TRBV11-2 to TRBJ1-6, with unresolved D. Deletions cut 1 base from V and 7 bases from J, with 5 bases between. This CDR3 comprises 13 residues. Germline V gene sequence: CDR1 SGHAT, CDR2 FQNNGV.

V gene TRBV19 combines with J gene TRBJ1-5; tentative D call: TRBD1 (6 bases). Germline V gene sequence: CDR1 LNHDA, CDR2 SQIVND (reference sequence). The CDR3 extends over 14 amino acids. Trimming removed 7 bases at V and 2 bases at J, with 12 bases between. CDR3 amino acids: CASTRGLGNQPQHF. CDR3 sequence (DNA): TGTGCCAGTACGCGGGGGCTAGGCAATCAGCCCCAGCATTTT.

This chain joins TRBV3-1 (or the pseudogene TRBV3-2) and TRBJ2-1; no clear D gene. V lost 0 bases, J lost 7 bases, and 10 bases lay in between. In germline, CDR1 is LGHDT, CDR2 YNNKEL (reference sequence). The CDR3 is 14 amino acids. This CDR3 is CASSQEVGRNEQFF. CDR3 sequence (DNA): TGTGCCAGCAGCCAAGAGGTCGGGCGGAATGAGCAGTTCTTC.

This chain joins TRBV5-6 and TRBJ1-6, with a tentative D call TRBD1 (5 bases). The V gene lost 2 bases and the J gene lost 7 bases, with 10 bases spanning the gap. Germline lookup yields CDR1 SGHDT and CDR2 YYEEEE. CDR3 length: 14 residues. The CDR3 nucleotides are TGTGCCAGCAGCTTTTGGGACGTGAATTCACCCCTCCACTTT. Amino acid sequence: CASSFWDVNSPLHF.

V gene TRBV30 combines with J gene TRBJ1-6, with D possibly matching TRBD1 (5 bases). The CDR3 sequence is 14 residues long. The V end was cut by 3 bases, the J end by 8 bases, with 14 bases between. The germline V gene has CDR1 GTSNPN and CDR2 SVGIG (reference sequence). The CDR3 region has the DNA TGTGCCTGGAGCTCGGGACTGCAGTATTCACCCCTCCACTTT. Protein product: CAWSSGLQYSPLHF.

In DNA form, the CDR3 reads TGTGCCAGCAGCCTCTTAGTAGCGGGAATCGAGCAGTACGTC. It specifies CASSLLVAGIEQYV. This chain connects TRBV5-6 to TRBJ2-7; 8 positions agree with TRBD2. V lost 4 bases and J lost 6; bases outside the gene matches: 9. The CDR3 has 14 residues. Germline assignment: CDR1 SGHDT and CDR2 YYEEEE.

The count of this clone is one. The chain employs TRBV30 and TRBJ1-5; D call uncertain. The CDR3 runs 13 residues. The V gene's germline CDR1 is GTSNPN and CDR2 SVGIG (reference sequence). V lost 2 bases, J lost 5 bases, and 10 bases lay in between. The CDR3 region has the DNA TGTGCCTGGAGTAGGGAGGTAGATCAGCCCCAGCATTTT. Amino acid sequence: CAWSREVDQPQHF.

The J gene is TRBJ2-7, the V gene TRBV7-2; D is possibly TRBD1 (7 bases). V dropped 5 bases and J dropped 0 bases, with 23 bases sitting between them. The germline gives CDR1 SGHTA, CDR2 FQGNSA. CDR3 length: 18 amino acids. CDR3 in DNA: TGTGCCAGCAGCCAGCCCAGGGGGTGGCGGGGTAGCTCCTACGAGCAGTACTTC. Translating gives CASSQPRGWRGSSYEQYF.

This chain links TRBV4-2 with TRBJ1-6, with 12 bases matching TRBD1. J gave up 10 bases and V 0 bases, and 4 bases lay outside the gene matches. The CDR3 totals 16 residues. CDR1 and CDR2 from the germline V gene are LGHNA and YNFKEQ. CDR3 DNA: TGTGCCAGCAGCCAAGATCGGGACAGGGGGCACTCACCCCTCCACTTT. Amino acids: CASSQDRDRGHSPLHF.

The chain recombines TRBV6-1 with TRBJ2-5; 9 positions agree with TRBD2. The CDR3 totals 16 residues. Germline V CDR1 and CDR2: MNHNS, SASEGT. The junction had 8 bases not matched to a gene; V was cut back by 4 bases and J by 2 bases. CDR3 in DNA: TGTGCCAGCAGTGCGAAACTAGCGGGCTATCAAGAGACCCAGTACTTC. Its protein product is CASSAKLAGYQETQYF.

This sequence joins TRBV5-6 and TRBJ2-7, with D possibly matching TRBD1 (6 bases). Germline V CDR1 and CDR2: SGHDT, YYEEEE. The CDR3 runs to 17 residues. Deletions cut 4 bases from V and 0 bases from J, with 20 bases between. Here the CDR3 reads CASSTTTGLRSSYEQYV. The CDR3 DNA follows: TGTGCCAGCAGCACCACGACAGGTCTTAGAAGCTCCTACGAGCAGTACGTC.

A single count supports this clone. This chain uses TRBV28 with TRBJ1-4; TRBD1 might be the D (5 bases). Trimming left V 2 bases short and J 1 base short, with 11 bases between. CDR3 size: 16 residues. Looked up from germline, CDR1 is MDHEN and CDR2 is SYDVKM. CDR3 in DNA: TGTGCCAGCAGTTTAATGTGGGGGGGAACTAATGAAAAACTGTTTTTT. Translation: CASSLMWGGTNEKLFF. The complete variable domain, with remaining parts taken from reference TRBV28 and TRBJ1-4, reads DVKVTQSSRYLVKRTGEKVFLECVQDMDHENMFWYRQDPGLGLRLIYFSYDVKMKEKGDIPEGYSVSREKKERFSLILESASTNQTSMYLCASSLMWGGTNEKLFFGSGTQLSVL.

This sequence joins TRBV9 and TRBJ1-2, with D tentatively TRBD1 (5 bases). V was cut by 0 bases and J by 2 bases, with 14 bases left in between. The length of the CDR3 is 16 residues. The germline V gene has CDR1 SGDLS and CDR2 YYNGEE. DNA for the CDR3: TGTGCCAGCAGCGTAGGCAGAGTCGGGACCAACTATGGCTACACCTTC. Protein product: CASSVGRVGTNYGYTF.

V and J are TRBV19 and TRBJ1-5; D is ambiguous. Germline CDR1 LNHDA, CDR2 SQIVND (reference sequence). V gave up 7 bases and J gave up 0 bases, with 13 bases separating them. CDR3 length: 15 amino acids. CDR3 residues: CASTLEVYSNQPQHF. The CDR3 DNA is TGTGCCAGTACTCTGGAGGTTTATAGCAATCAGCCCCAGCATTTT.

Note on this clone: Other DNA sequences in the sample encode the same CDR3. The V call is TRBV15, the J call TRBJ1-5; D is perhaps TRBD1 (5 bases). The germline CDR1 and CDR2 sequences are LNHNV and YYDKDF (reference sequence). V lost 0 bases to trimming and J lost 7 bases, with 13 bases between them. The CDR3 extends over 15 amino acids. CDR3 sequence reads: CATSREKGSNQPQHF. In DNA, the CDR3 is TGTGCCACCAGCAGAGAGAAGGGGAGTAACCAGCCCCAGCATTTT.

This chain connects TRBV5-1 to TRBJ1-1; D is perhaps TRBD1 (5 bases). Per germline, CDR1 SGHRS and CDR2 YFSETQ. CDR3 size: 13 residues. Trimming shortened V by 1 base and J by 6 bases, and 10 bases separated the two germline ends. This CDR3 is CASSLWLGAEAFF. The CDR3 DNA sequence: TGCGCCAGCAGCTTGTGGCTGGGGGCTGAAGCTTTCTTT.

In this sample, this clone turned up a few times. This chain links TRBV2 with TRBJ2-7, with 11 bases lining up with TRBD2. Germline V CDR1 and CDR2: SNHLY, FYNNEI. The CDR3 is 13 amino acids. After removal of 6 bases from V and 5 bases from J, the junction contained 3 bases not matched to a gene. DNA of the CDR3: TGTGCCAGCAGGAGACTAGCGGGAAACGAGCAGTACGTC. This sequence encodes CASRRLAGNEQYV.

The chain recombines TRBV30 with TRBJ1-3, with D unclear. The CDR3 has 15 amino acids. V was clipped by 1 base and J by 0 bases, with 10 bases between them. Germline lookup yields CDR1 GTSNPN and CDR2 SVGIG (reference sequence). CDR3 nucleotide sequence: TGTGCCTGGAGTGGGCGGAGGGTCTCTGGAAACACCATATATTTT. It translates to CAWSGRRVSGNTIYF.

The V and J genes are TRBV27 and TRBJ2-5; TRBD2 aligns across 10 bases. From germline, CDR1 is MNHEY and CDR2 SMNVEV (reference sequence). J lost 5 bases, V lost 4 bases, and 7 bases had no gene match. The CDR3 loop spans 15 amino acids. CDR3 sequence reads: CASSSLAGVRETQYF. The DNA for the CDR3 is TGTGCCAGCAGTTCGCTAGCGGGAGTCCGGGAGACCCAGTACTTC.

V gene TRBV2 combines with J gene TRBJ2-3; D might be TRBD2 (5 bases). The CDR3 length is 14 residues. Germline CDR1 and CDR2: SNHLY and FYNNEI. V lost 7 bases and J lost 2, with 13 bases in between. The CDR3 reads CASIVRRLTDTQYF. The CDR3 coding sequence is TGTGCCAGCATCGTGAGGAGGCTCACAGATACGCAGTATTTT.

The chain recombines TRBV7-6 with TRBJ1-4; D is possibly TRBD1 (6 bases). The CDR3 runs to 15 residues. The ends were cut back, 5 bases at V and 7 bases at J, with 17 bases in the middle. Germline CDR1 and CDR2: SGHVS and FNYEAQ. CDR3: CASSPGANLVEKLFF. The CDR3 DNA reads TGTGCCAGCAGCCCGGGGGCCAACCTCGTTGAAAAACTGTTTTTT.